Listed below are T cell receptor beta chains from one sample, sequenced in a study of memory CD4+ T cells and cytomegalovirus serostatus. TCRdb's copy holds only in-frame clones and misses some; the assay was immunoSEQ multiplex PCR. This table has tens of thousands of clones, approximately 78% appearing once. Sequenced material: memory CD4+ T cells from blood. The receptors derive from an adult in good health and CMV-seronegative. The CDR3 runs from the conserved cysteine through the conserved F or W. The order of the fields is D gene, clone size, V gene, J gene, CDR3 DNA, CDR3 protein. D genes are given only for firm matches. Size values are once, few and many counts, or a class for expanded clones, and some rows have none.

>NA|NA|TRBV27|TRBJ2-2
TGTGCCAGCAGTTTACAGGGGAACACCGGGGAGCTGTTTTTT
CASSLQGNTGELFF
>NA|NA|TRBV5-1|TRBJ1-3
TGCGCCAGCAGCGCTGGCAACTCTGGAAACACCATATATTTT
CASSAGNSGNTIYF
>NA|NA|TRBV15|TRBJ1-5
TGTGCCACCAGCAGAGCTGGGAGCAGGTTCGACAATCAGCCCCAGCATTTT
CATSRAGSRFDNQPQHF
>NA|NA|TRBV12-2|TRBJ2-3
TGTGCAAGTCGCCATACCCCGGGTCTGATCGGCACAGATACGCAGTATTTT
CASRHTPGLIGTDTQYF
>NA|NA|TRBV7-2|TRBJ1-1
TGTGCCAGCAGCTTACAGGGGCGAGGCACTGAAGCTTTCTTT
CASSLQGRGTEAFF
>TRBD2|NA|TRBV5-1|TRBJ2-7
TGCGCCAGCTCTAGCGGGGCCTTCTACGAGCAGTACTTC
CASSSGAFYEQYF
>NA|NA|TRBV18|TRBJ2-2
TGTGCCAGCTCACAGCTTCAGGGGCCCGGGGAGCTGTTTTTT
CASSQLQGPGELFF
>NA|NA|TRBV7-8|TRBJ1-5
TGTGCCAGCAGCTCCGCCCTGGGTCCCCGACCAGGCAATCAGCCCCAGCATTTT
CASSSALGPRPGNQPQHF
>TRBD1|NA|TRBV11-1|TRBJ2-5
TGTGCCAGCAGCTTAGGTCACAGGGGTTTTGAAGAGACCCAGTACTTC
CASSLGHRGFEETQYF
>NA|NA|TRBV19|TRBJ2-5
TGTGCCAGTAGTATGGGACTCCAAGAGACCCAGTACTTC
CASSMGLQETQYF
>NA|few|TRBV19|TRBJ1-1
TGTGCCAGTTGCCGGAGGATGGACACTGAAGCTTTCTTT
CASCRRMDTEAFF
>TRBD2|NA|TRBV7-2|TRBJ2-7
TGTGCCAGCAGCTTAGACCAAACGGGAGGCGACGAGCAGTACTTC
CASSLDQTGGDEQYF
>NA|NA|TRBV6-1|TRBJ1-2
TGTGCCAGCAGTGAACGGGGTGGGCCAGCTGGCTACACCTTC
CASSERGGPAGYTF
>NA|few|TRBV10-3|TRBJ1-1
TGTGCCATCAGCGTGCACTCGAACACTGAAGCTTTCTTT
CAISVHSNTEAFF
>NA|NA|TRBV5-1|TRBJ1-1
TGCGCCAGCAGCAAAGACAGAGGCGGGCAGGAAGCTTTCTTT
CASSKDRGGQEAFF
>NA|NA|TRBV4-1|TRBJ2-1
TGCGCCAGCAGCTACGTCGCGGGAAGGGGAGGCCCCTACAATGAGCAGTTCTTC
CASSYVAGRGGPYNEQFF
>TRBD2|few|TRBV28|TRBJ2-6
TGTGCCAGCAGTGCTAGCGGGAGGGGGCCTGGGGCCAACGTCCTGACTTTC
CASSASGRGPGANVLTF
>TRBD2|NA|TRBV30|TRBJ2-3
TGTGCCTGGAGTGAGGGAGGGGAAACAGATACGCAGTATTTT
CAWSEGGETDTQYF
>NA|NA|TRBV15|TRBJ1-5
TGTGCCACCAGCAGAGGACCTGTATTGCCCCAGCATTTT
CATSRGPVLPQHF
>TRBD2|NA|TRBV7-6|TRBJ2-7
TGTGCCAGCAGCTTGGCGGGGGGCCCACGGGGAGACGAGCAGTACTTC
CASSLAGGPRGDEQYF
>NA|NA|TRBV11-2|TRBJ1-1
TGTGCCAGCAGCCCCATCCGGGGGCGCGGCACTGAAGCTTTCTTT
CASSPIRGRGTEAFF
>NA|NA|TRBV7-8|TRBJ2-7
TGTGCCAGCAGCTTAGCGGTGGGGGCTAGCGGCTCCTACGAGCAGTACTTC
CASSLAVGASGSYEQYF
>TRBD1|NA|TRBV4-1|TRBJ2-2
TGCGCCAGCAGCCAAGTAGGGACAGGGCGAAACACCGGGGAGCTGTTTTTT
CASSQVGTGRNTGELFF
>NA|NA|TRBV6-1|TRBJ1-1
TGTGCCAGCAGTAACAAGAGAAGTAACACTGAAGCTTTCTTT
CASSNKRSNTEAFF
>TRBD1|NA|TRBV10-3|TRBJ2-3
TGTGCCATCAGTGAGTCGAGAAGGGGGCAGGGAGATACGCAGTATTTT
CAISESRRGQGDTQYF
>NA|NA|TRBV30|TRBJ1-1
TGTGCCTGGTGGAGGAGCGGGCCGAACACTGAAGCTTTCTTT
CAWWRSGPNTEAFF
>NA|NA|TRBV7-6|TRBJ2-7
TGTGCCAGCAGCTTAGCGAGCGGTTATTACGAGCAGTACTTC
CASSLASGYYEQYF
>NA|NA|TRBV18|TRBJ2-7
TGTGCCAGCTCAGGACAGGGAGGGGGTAGCTCCTACGAGCAGTACTTC
CASSGQGGGSSYEQYF
>NA|once|TRBV5-1|TRBJ2-5
TGCGCCAGCAGCGCCGGACTGGGTCCCGGGCGAGAGACCCAGTACTTC
CASSAGLGPGRETQYF
>NA|NA|TRBV5-6|TRBJ1-4
TGTGCCAGCAGCTCCGGGACGGTTAATGAAAAACTGTTTTTT
CASSSGTVNEKLFF
>TRBD1|few|TRBV19|TRBJ1-5
TGTGCCAGTAGTAATACAGGGACAGGGGGCCGCCAGCCCCAGCATTTT
CASSNTGTGGRQPQHF
>NA|NA|TRBV5-1|TRBJ1-1
TGCGCCAGCAGTTCCGAGATGAGACCCGAAGCTTTCTTT
CASSSEMRPEAFF
>NA|NA|TRBV5-1|TRBJ2-7
TGCGCCAGCAGCTCCGGAGGTGGGGGCCTGTACGAGCAGTACTTC
CASSSGGGGLYEQYF
>NA|NA|TRBV11-2|TRBJ1-2
TGTGCCAGCAGCCTGGAGGGAAACAGGGAGGACTATGGCTACACCTTC
CASSLEGNREDYGYTF
>TRBD1|NA|TRBV6-1|TRBJ2-3
TGTGCCAGCAGAGCCGACAGGGGGCCAGATACGCAGTATTTT
CASRADRGPDTQYF
>TRBD2|NA|TRBV7-8|TRBJ2-3
TGTGCCAGCAGACGGACTAGCGGGGGGGCGACAGATACGCAGTATTTT
CASRRTSGGATDTQYF
>NA|NA|TRBV15|TRBJ1-2
TGTGCCACCAGCAGAGCAGGGGACGGAGGCTACACCTTC
CATSRAGDGGYTF
>NA|NA|TRBV11-3|TRBJ2-1
TGTGCCAGCAGCCGGTCACGTGGGACCTACAATGAGCAGTTCTTC
CASSRSRGTYNEQFF
>NA|NA|TRBV30|TRBJ1-5
TGTGCCTGGAGTGTGGAGACGGGGAATCAGCCCCAGCATTTT
CAWSVETGNQPQHF
>NA|few|TRBV7-6|TRBJ1-3
TGTGCCAGCAGCTTAGGAGGGTTCTCTGGAAACACCATATATTTT
CASSLGGFSGNTIYF
>NA|NA|TRBV30|TRBJ1-1
TGTGCCTGGAGTACTGGCGGGATGGGGGACACTGAAGCTTTCTTT
CAWSTGGMGDTEAFF
>TRBD1|NA|TRBV2|TRBJ1-1
TGTGCCAGCAGGGTAGCTCGACAGGGGGTCGACACTGAAGCTTTCTTT
CASRVARQGVDTEAFF
>NA|once|TRBV7-9|TRBJ1-1
TGTGCCAGCAGCTTAGGTAATGGAGGGTCTGAAGCTTTCTTT
CASSLGNGGSEAFF
>NA|NA|TRBV5-6|TRBJ2-3
TGTGCCCTAGAATCTAAGAAGTGCATTGGGGATACGCAGTATTTT
CALESKKCIGDTQYF